This T cell receptor beta chain comes out of a study of OX40 agonist ivuxolimab in advanced cancers. Generated by immunoSEQ multiplex PCR, the TCRdb table keeps only in-frame clones and is missing some. The sample holds about 41,000 clones; around 81% are singletons and the top ten take approximately 2.6%. The V end was cut by 1 base, the J end by 5 bases, with 6 bases between. This CDR3 has 13 amino acids. Germline loops: CDR1 SGHTA, CDR2 FQGNSA. This clonotype was obtained from an adult with an advanced solid tumor such as melanoma, head and neck, liver or kidney cancer. This sequence joins TRBV7-2 and TRBJ2-1; D is unresolved. Sample: CD4+ or CD8+ T cells sorted from blood, taken in a trial of the OX40 agonist ivuxolimab. In nucleotides, the CDR3 is TGTGCCAGCAGCTTAGTTGTTCACAATGAGCAGTTCTTC. Amino acid sequence: CASSLVVHNEQFF.